The 5 T cell receptor beta chains listed next were all sequenced from one sample in a study of vaccination effects on CD4 cells after COVID-19. Cultured cells yielded isolated CD4+ T cells after 10 days. PCR-confirmed SARS-CoV-2 infection occurred in the person between March and December 2020. Every participant took two doses of the BNT162b2 or mRNA-1273 vaccine. For these receptors, no antigen is known. Repertoires were generated with immunoSEQ multiplex PCR, while TCRdb's copy carries only in-frame clones and drops some. The sample includes tens of thousands of clones, 76% of them seen just once. The source was CD4+ T cells from PBMCs cultured without peptide, collected after COVID-19 vaccination. The receptors come from a human donor who had a prior SARS-CoV-2 infection.

The chain joins TRBV10-3 to TRBJ2-3; no definite D call. The CDR3 has 13 residues. V dropped 7 bases and J dropped 1 base, with 9 bases sitting between them. Germline V gene data show CDR1 as ENHRY and CDR2 as SYGVKD. The CDR3 here is CAITSSGTDTQYF. The CDR3, as DNA: TGTGCCATCACATCGTCTGGCACAGATACGCAGTATTTT.

CDR3 nucleotides: TGTGCCAGCAGCCACCGGGACAGCGACGCTAAGGGCTACACCTTC. Its translation: CASSHRDSDAKGYTF. The chain employs TRBV7-9 and TRBJ1-2; the match to TRBD1 covers 7 bases. Germline V gene lookup returns CDR1 SEHNR and CDR2 FQNEAQ (reference sequence). The trim removed 5 bases at V and 8 bases at J, leaving 14 bases unmatched. This CDR3 region has 15 residues.

This clone was counted between two and nine times. V is TRBV3-1 (or the pseudogene TRBV3-2) and J is TRBJ1-2, with a possible D match to TRBD1 (5 bases). V lost 1 base and J 0 bases, leaving 9 bases between the germline ends. The CDR3 runs to 15 residues. CDR1 is LGHDT, CDR2 YNNKEL, per germline (reference sequence). DNA for the CDR3: TGTGCCAGCAGCCAAGGGGACGGGACTAACTATGGCTACACCTTC. Translating it yields CASSQGDGTNYGYTF.

This clone came up a few times. The chain links TRBV6-1 to TRBJ1-6; weak D call: TRBD1 (6 bases). This CDR3 has 17 residues. Deletions cut 0 bases from V and 5 bases from J, with 14 bases between. Germline lookup yields CDR1 MNHNS and CDR2 SASEGT. CDR3 amino acids: CASSEALGGADNSPLHF. In DNA form, the CDR3 reads TGTGCCAGCAGTGAAGCGCTCGGGGGCGCAGATAATTCACCCCTCCACTTT.

Here the CDR3 reads CASRGPGQSTDTQYF. The DNA for the CDR3 is TGTGCCAGCAGGGGTCCGGGACAAAGCACAGATACGCAGTATTTT. V usage is TRBV7-3 and J usage is TRBJ2-3; a possible D gene is TRBD1 (6 bases). V was shortened by 6 bases and J by 0 bases, with 13 bases between the two germline ends. Germline V gene sequence: CDR1 SGHTA, CDR2 FQGTGA. The CDR3 totals 15 residues.